Each of the 25 T cell receptor beta chains below was sequenced from the same sample in a study of early T cells in non-severe SARS-CoV-2 infection. TCRdb re-called the 5' RACE reads with MiXCR, one entry per CDR3 protein. Of about 86,000 distinct CDR3 sequences in the sample, roughly an eighth were seen once. The sample consisted of whole blood. These receptors all come from an adult who was a healthcare worker with PCR-confirmed SARS-CoV-2 infection or an uninfected control (not recorded which).

Ten or more counts support this clonotype. The chain links TRBV6-1 to TRBJ2-4, with D possibly matching TRBD2 (5 bases). The CDR3 consists of 14 residues. The V gene lost 6 bases and the J gene lost 0 bases, with 9 bases spanning the gap. Germline CDR1 reads MNHNS; CDR2 reads SASEGT. The CDR3 protein is CASRAGVAKNIQYF. CDR3 DNA: TGTGCCAGCAGGGCCGGGGTAGCCAAAAACATTCAGTACTTC.

This clonotype was detected only a few times. The chain couples TRBV19 to TRBJ2-6; D possibly matches TRBD1 or TRBD2 (5 bases each). Deletions cut 3 bases from V and 2 bases from J, with 8 bases between. Per germline, CDR1 LNHDA and CDR2 SQIVND (reference sequence). The CDR3 has 15 amino acids. CDR3 nucleotide sequence: TGTGCCAGTAGTATGTGGGGGACTGGGGCCAACGTCCTGACTTTC. Protein: CASSMWGTGANVLTF.

This clonotype was picked up a small number of times. The CDR3 loop reads CSARVGQGTNTGELFF. The CDR3 DNA reads TGCAGTGCTAGAGTAGGACAGGGTACTAACACCGGGGAGCTGTTTTTT. This chain links TRBV20-1 with TRBJ2-2; TRBD1 agrees at 8 bases. This CDR3 is 16 amino acids long. The germline CDR1 and CDR2 sequences are DFQATT and SNEGSKA (reference sequence). The J segment lost 2 bases and the V segment lost 1 base, leaving 6 bases of the junction unmatched.

The chain recombines TRBV11-2 with TRBJ1-1; TRBD1 might be the D (5 bases). CDR1 SGHAT and CDR2 FQNNGV come from the germline V gene. Trimming removed 3 bases from V and 1 base from J, with 9 bases in between. The CDR3 length is 14 residues. CDR3 in amino acids: CASSFTGANTEAFF. Written as DNA, the CDR3 is TGTGCCAGCAGCTTCACAGGAGCGAACACTGAAGCTTTCTTT.

The chain links TRBV7-9 to TRBJ2-5; possible D gene TRBD2, 6 bases. Germline V gene data show CDR1 as SEHNR and CDR2 as FQNEAQ (reference sequence). The V end lost 5 bases, the J end lost 3 bases, and 25 bases lay between the germline ends. This CDR3 contains 18 residues. CDR3 nucleotide sequence: TGTGCCAGCAGCCCCCCCTCTAGCGCGAGAGTTCAAAAAGAGACCCAGTACTTC. This codes for CASSPPSSARVQKETQYF.

There are many counts of this clonotype. CDR3 nucleotide sequence: TGTGCCAGCAGTGACGAGAGGAATGGGTTTCAGTATGGCTACACCTTC. Its protein is CASSDERNGFQYGYTF. The chain is built from TRBV6-1 and TRBJ1-2; no firm D call. V was trimmed by 3 bases and J by 5 bases, leaving 19 bases between them. This CDR3 spans 16 amino acids. Germline V lookup: CDR1 MNHNS, CDR2 SASEGT.

The chain has TRBV4-1 and TRBJ1-2; weak D call: TRBD1 (6 bases). The CDR3 extends over 14 amino acids. Between the trimmed V and J ends, which lost 2 bases and 3 bases, there was a span of 10 bases. The germline CDR1 and CDR2 sequences are MGHRA and YSYEKL. CDR3 nucleotides: TGCGCCAGCAGCCAATACAGGGAGGACTATGGCTACACCTTC. This sequence encodes CASSQYREDYGYTF.

This clonotype was seen more than once but under ten times. The chain has TRBV12-3 or TRBV12-4 and TRBJ2-5; D unresolved. The CDR3 extends over 12 amino acids. V lost 2 bases, J lost 5 bases, and 6 bases lay in between. CDR3 sequence (DNA): TGTGCCAGCAGTTTACAAAGGGAGACCCAGTACTTC. Translated, it gives CASSLQRETQYF.

In this sample, this clonotype turned up a few times. The gene calls are TRBV5-6 and TRBJ1-3; a weak D match, TRBD1 (5 bases). CDR1 and CDR2 (germline): SGHDT, YYEEEE. CDR3 length equals 15 residues. V was trimmed by 4 bases and J by 2 bases, leaving 13 bases between them. CDR3 sequence (DNA): TGTGCCAGCAGCAAGGTGGGGGAGCCTGGAAACACCATATATTTT. Residues: CASSKVGEPGNTIYF.

This chain connects TRBV7-2 to TRBJ1-1; the D gene is possibly TRBD1 (5 bases). The CDR3 consists of 19 residues. Trimming cost V 7 bases and J 1 base, with 28 bases left between them. Per the germline V gene, CDR1 is SGHTA and CDR2 is FQGNSA. Here the CDR3 reads CASNMTPLTVSRSNTEAFF. CDR3 bases: TGTGCCAGCAATATGACCCCATTGACAGTATCGAGGTCGAACACTGAAGCTTTCTTT.

As concerns this clonotype: A much larger clone is a single base away; this may be a read error. J is TRBJ1-1 and V is TRBV6-5, with 9 nucleotides matching TRBD1. CDR1 is MNHEY and CDR2 is SVGAGI in the germline V gene. The CDR3 runs 13 residues. In nucleotides, the CDR3 is TGTGTCAGTGGGGACAGGGCCTATTCTGAAGCTTTCTTT. Its translation is CVSGDRAYSEAFF.

Concerning this clonotype: The junction departs from germline at one end; a sequencing error may be responsible. This chain uses TRBV18 with TRBJ2-5; perhaps TRBD2 as D (5 bases). The germline gives CDR1 KGHSH, CDR2 LQKENI. This CDR3 has 15 residues. CDR3 residues: CASSPPGLPRETQHF. The DNA for the CDR3 is TGTGCCAGCTCACCCCCAGGACTCCCTCGAGAGACCCAGCACTTC. Complete variable domain (other parts from reference TRBV18 and TRBJ2-5): NAGVMQNPRHLVRRRGQEARLRCSPMKGHSHVYWYRQLPEEGLKFMVYLQKENIIDESGMPKERFSAEFPKEGPSILRIQQVVRGDSAAYFCASSPPGLPRETQHFGPGTRLLVL.

The chain is built from TRBV30 and TRBJ2-3; 7 positions agree with TRBD2. The CDR3 contains 16 residues. The V segment lost 2 bases and the J segment 3 bases; nucleotides outside the gene matches: 11. Germline V CDR1 and CDR2: GTSNPN, SVGIG (reference sequence). This CDR3 reads CAWSTIRGRVTDTQYF. CDR3 DNA sequence: TGTGCCTGGAGTACCATCCGCGGGAGAGTGACAGATACGCAGTATTTT.

V is TRBV21-1 and J is TRBJ1-3; the DNA was not compared with TRBD1, the D call given in the table. TRBV21-1 is assigned pseudogene status. This CDR3 has 14 amino acids. This CDR3 is CATSRDRDGNTIYF. In DNA form, the CDR3 reads TGTGCCACCTCACGGGACAGGGATGGAAACACCATATATTTT.

In its sample, this clonotype was seen a few times. The chain joins TRBV9 to TRBJ2-7, with 11 bases lining up with TRBD2. The CDR3 length is 15 residues. CDR1 is SGDLS, CDR2 YYNGEE, per germline. V shed 0 bases, J shed 1 base, and the junction held 0 bases outside the gene matches. CDR3 in amino acids: CASSVASGRSYEQYF. The CDR3 nucleotides read TGTGCCAGCAGCGTAGCTAGCGGGAGGTCCTACGAGCAGTACTTC.

This clonotype occurred a few times. The V gene is TRBV5-1, the J gene TRBJ2-7; maybe TRBD2 (5 bases). Per germline, CDR1 SGHRS and CDR2 YFSETQ. This CDR3 region has 14 residues. Trimming pared 10 bases from V and 5 bases from J, leaving 22 bases between. The CDR3 DNA is TGCGCCTCCGGACGGGTAGGAGGTACTAACGAGCAGTACTTC. It yields the protein CASGRVGGTNEQYF.

This clonotype was observed at least ten times. This sequence joins TRBV29-1 and TRBJ1-5, with D maybe TRBD1 (5 bases). Trimming left V 0 bases short and J 6 bases short, with 6 bases between. From germline, CDR1 is SQVTM and CDR2 ANQGSEA. There are 12 residues in the CDR3. As DNA, the CDR3 is TGCAGCGTTGAAGATCAGGGTCAGCCCCAGCATTTT. It encodes CSVEDQGQPQHF.

The rearrangement joins TRBV3-1 to TRBJ2-1; weak D call: TRBD2 (5 bases). The CDR3 is 17 amino acids. Germline CDR1 is LGHDT and CDR2 is YNNKEL (reference sequence). V shed 1 base and J shed 6 bases, with 19 bases lying between them. CDR3 residues: CASSQVRDGVWGNEQFF. CDR3 nucleotide sequence: TGTGCCAGCAGCCAAGTGAGGGATGGGGTCTGGGGCAATGAGCAGTTCTTC.

This clonotype was recorded a few times. The gene calls are TRBV5-1 and TRBJ2-7; D remains unclear. The CDR3 runs to 15 residues. Germline loops: CDR1 SGHRS, CDR2 YFSETQ. V lost 4 bases and J lost 0, with 14 bases in between. CDR3 sequence: CASSPVGISSYEQYF. The CDR3 DNA follows: TGCGCCAGCAGCCCGGTGGGGATTAGCTCCTACGAGCAGTACTTC.

This clonotype came up many times. The chain uses TRBV15 and TRBJ1-4; D not certain. V lost 0 bases to trimming and J lost 6 bases, with 2 bases between them. Per the germline V gene, CDR1 is LNHNV and CDR2 is YYDKDF (reference sequence). The CDR3 spans 12 residues. The CDR3 nucleotides read TGTGCCACCAGCAGAGAGGATGAAAAACTGTTTTTT. It encodes CATSREDEKLFF.

This sequence joins TRBV12-5 and TRBJ1-6, with D uncertain. The CDR3 has 13 amino acids. V was clipped by 5 bases and J by 7 bases, with 9 bases between them. Germline CDR1 and CDR2: LGHNT and FRNRAP. The CDR3 sequence is CASGPNTNSPLHF. The CDR3 DNA follows: TGTGCTAGTGGTCCCAACACCAATTCACCCCTCCACTTT.

This clonotype has a handful of counts. The V gene is TRBV4-1, the J gene TRBJ2-6; 12 bases are shared with TRBD1. V shed 2 bases and J 0 bases; nucleotides not matched to a gene: 5. The CDR3 contains 19 residues. CDR1 is MGHRA and CDR2 is YSYEKL in the germline V gene. The CDR3 here is CASSQRGTGGTSGANVLTF. CDR3 nucleotide sequence: TGCGCCAGCAGCCAAAGGGGGACAGGGGGCACCTCTGGGGCCAACGTCCTGACTTTC.

This rearrangement joins TRBV11-3 to TRBJ2-3, with D perhaps TRBD1 or TRBD2 (5 bases each). Germline loops: CDR1 SGHNT, CDR2 YENEEA. This CDR3 has 15 amino acids. V lost 3 bases and J lost 5, with 15 bases in between. CDR3 residues: CASSFGATLRDTQYF. CDR3 nucleotides: TGTGCCAGCAGCTTCGGGGCGACTCTCCGAGATACGCAGTATTTT. The full variable domain, in which reference TRBV11-3 and TRBJ2-3 provide the parts outside the CDR3, is EAGVVQSPRYKIIEKKQPVAFWCNPISGHNTLYWYLQNLGQGPELLIRYENEEAVDDSQLPKDRFSAERLKGVDSTLKIQPAELGDSAVYLCASSFGATLRDTQYFGPGTRLTVL.

The rearrangement joins TRBV9 to TRBJ2-7; 9 nucleotides match TRBD1. Germline V gene sequence: CDR1 SGDLS, CDR2 YYNGEE. The V gene end was trimmed by 3 bases and the J gene end by 2 bases; junction bases not matched to a gene: 6. The CDR3 is made up of 15 amino acids. The CDR3 loop is CASSGVTGGPYEQYF. For the CDR3, the DNA is TGTGCCAGCAGCGGGGTCACAGGGGGCCCCTACGAGCAGTACTTC.

This clonotype was counted a few times. The chain carries TRBV4-1 and TRBJ2-5, with D tentatively TRBD2 (5 bases). Germline CDR1 MGHRA, CDR2 YSYEKL. The CDR3 runs 15 residues. Trimming took 4 bases from V and 2 from J, leaving 14 bases between them. The CDR3 here is CASSLTFGGQETQYF. The CDR3 region has the DNA TGCGCCAGCAGCCTAACTTTTGGAGGACAAGAGACCCAGTACTTC.